This T cell receptor (beta chain) emerged from a study of blood T cell repertoires in COVID-19. Looking at the study overall: Sample material is recorded as cDNA or gDNA derived from T cells, B-cell-depleted T cells, or PBMCs.

In the original workflow: Reference gene primer amplification gave nucleated cell count estimates. Assay: immunoSEQ multiplex PCR; the TCRdb copy retains only in-frame clones and omits some. V, J and clone size are taken as reported in that table, and D and trimming were inferred from the DNA itself. The table shows more than 150,000 clones, with more than 65% occurring only once. The sample comprised peripheral blood. This TCR was sampled from a woman aged 80 or older with acute or convalescent COVID-19.

The CDR3 region is CASSPGVAETQYF. The CDR3 DNA reads as TGTGCCAGCTCCCCTGGAGTAGCAGAGACCCAGTACTTC. This chain uses TRBV18 with TRBJ2-5; unclear D gene. Germline CDR1 and CDR2: KGHSH and LQKENI. This CDR3 is built from 13 residues. The V end lost 6 bases, the J end lost 4 bases, and 12 bases lay between the germline ends.